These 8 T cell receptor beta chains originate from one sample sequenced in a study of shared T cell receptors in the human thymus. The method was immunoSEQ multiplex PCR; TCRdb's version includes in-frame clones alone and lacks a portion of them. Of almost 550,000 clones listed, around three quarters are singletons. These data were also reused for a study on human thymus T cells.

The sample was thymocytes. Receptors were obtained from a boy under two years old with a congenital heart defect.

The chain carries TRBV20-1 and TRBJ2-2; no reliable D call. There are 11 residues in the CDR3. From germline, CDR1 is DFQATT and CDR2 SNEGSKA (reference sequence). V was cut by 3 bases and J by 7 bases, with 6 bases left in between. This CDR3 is CSASYVGELFF. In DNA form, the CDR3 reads TGCAGTGCTAGTTATGTCGGGGAGCTGTTTTTT.

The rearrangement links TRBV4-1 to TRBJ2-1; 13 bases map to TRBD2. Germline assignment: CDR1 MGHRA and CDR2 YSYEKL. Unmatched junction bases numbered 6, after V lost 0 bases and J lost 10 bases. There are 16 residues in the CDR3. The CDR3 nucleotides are TGCGCCAGCAGCCAAGACGGGACTAGCGGGGTTGGGGAGCAGTTCTTC. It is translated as CASSQDGTSGVGEQFF.

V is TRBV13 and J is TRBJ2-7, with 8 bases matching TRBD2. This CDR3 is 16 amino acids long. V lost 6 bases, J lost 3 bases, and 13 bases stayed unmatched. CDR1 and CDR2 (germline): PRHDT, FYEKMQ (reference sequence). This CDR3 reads CASSYYRGRKLYEQYF. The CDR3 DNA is TGTGCCAGCAGTTACTACCGCGGGAGGAAGCTCTACGAGCAGTACTTC. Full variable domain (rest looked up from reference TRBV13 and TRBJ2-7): AAGVIQSPRHLIKEKRETATLKCYPIPRHDTVYWYQQGPGQDPQFLISFYEKMQSDKGSIPDRFSAQQFSDYHSELNMSSLELGDSALYFCASSYYRGRKLYEQYFGPGTRLTVT.

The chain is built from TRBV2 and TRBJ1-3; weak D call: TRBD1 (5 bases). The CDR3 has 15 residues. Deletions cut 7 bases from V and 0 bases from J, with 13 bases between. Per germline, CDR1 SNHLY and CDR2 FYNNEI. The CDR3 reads CASTTGGYSGNTIYF. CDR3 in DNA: TGTGCCAGCACTACAGGCGGATACTCTGGAAACACCATATATTTT.

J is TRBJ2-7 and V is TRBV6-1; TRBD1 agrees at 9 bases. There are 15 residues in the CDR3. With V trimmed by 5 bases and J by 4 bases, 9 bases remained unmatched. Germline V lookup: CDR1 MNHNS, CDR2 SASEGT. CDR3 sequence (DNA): TGTGCCAGCAGTCCTTATAGGGACAGGGAATACGAGCAGTACTTC. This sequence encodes CASSPYRDREYEQYF.

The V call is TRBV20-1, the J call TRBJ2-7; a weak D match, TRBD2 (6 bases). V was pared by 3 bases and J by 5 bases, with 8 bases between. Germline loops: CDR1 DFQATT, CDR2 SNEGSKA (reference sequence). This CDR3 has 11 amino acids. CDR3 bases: TGCAGTGCTAGTCGGAGGGACGAGCAGTACTTC. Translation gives CSASRRDEQYF.

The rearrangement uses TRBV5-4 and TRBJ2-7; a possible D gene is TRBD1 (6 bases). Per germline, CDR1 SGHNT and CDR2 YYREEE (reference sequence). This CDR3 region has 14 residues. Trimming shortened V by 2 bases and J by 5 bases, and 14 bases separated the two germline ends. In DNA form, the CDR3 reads TGTGCCAGCAGCTTCAGGGGCAGGGTCAACGAGCAGTACTTC. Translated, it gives CASSFRGRVNEQYF. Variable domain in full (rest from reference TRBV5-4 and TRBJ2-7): ETGVTQSPTHLIKTRGQQVTLRCSSQSGHNTVSWYQQALGQGPQFIFQYYREEENGRGNFPPRFSGLQFPNYSSELNVNALELDDSALYLCASSFRGRVNEQYFGPGTRLTVT.

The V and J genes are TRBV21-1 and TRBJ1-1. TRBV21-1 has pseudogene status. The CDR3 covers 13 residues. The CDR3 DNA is TGTGCCAGCAGCAAACGGGGAGGGACTGAAGCTTTCTTT. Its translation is CASSKRGGTEAFF.